Below, 5 T cell receptor beta chains from the same sample are listed, as sequenced in a study of glioma-infiltrating T cells after dendritic cell vaccination. Some clones are missing from TCRdb's copy, which holds only in-frame ones; the method was immunoSEQ multiplex PCR. The sample lists 90,000 to 95,000 clones; 75% to 90% were seen once. Indicated time point: after dendritic cell vaccination, including at tumor progression/relapse. The sample consisted of blood, taken after dendritic cell vaccination. Receptors were obtained from a human donor with glioblastoma.

The chain has TRBV7-9 and TRBJ2-3, with a tentative D call TRBD2 (5 bases). V lost 1 base and J lost 5, with 16 bases in between. The germline V gene encodes CDR1 SEHNR and CDR2 FQNEAQ (reference sequence). This CDR3 is 16 amino acids long. The CDR3 region has the DNA TGTGCCAGCAGCTTAGGCGGCGGGCATCGCGAAGATACGCAGTATTTT. Translated: CASSLGGGHREDTQYF.

Points on this clone: Other DNA sequences within the sample encode an identical CDR3. The CDR3 loop reads CASSLDGPPREKLFF. The CDR3 coding sequence is TGTGCCAGCAGCTTAGATGGGCCACCCCGTGAAAAACTGTTTTTT. The genes are TRBV7-9 and TRBJ1-4; D uncertain. Per the germline V gene, CDR1 is SEHNR and CDR2 is FQNEAQ (reference sequence). The V gene lost 1 base and the J gene lost 7 bases, with 13 bases spanning the gap. The CDR3 contains 15 residues.

This chain links TRBV5-1 with TRBJ1-1; TRBD1 might be the D (6 bases). Germline CDR1 SGHRS, CDR2 YFSETQ. CDR3 length equals 14 residues. Trimming removed 4 bases from V and 4 bases from J, with 14 bases in between. The CDR3 nucleotides read TGCGCCAGCAGCCCTAGCACCAGGGGCACTGAAGCTTTCTTT. This codes for CASSPSTRGTEAFF.

The chain is built from TRBV9 and TRBJ2-2; 9 positions match TRBD2. There are 18 residues in the CDR3. Losses at the gene ends were 4 bases for V and 2 bases for J; bases not matched to a gene: 12. The germline V gene has CDR1 SGDLS and CDR2 YYNGEE. This CDR3 reads CASSPAGGTSLNTGELFF. The CDR3 bases are TGTGCCAGCAGCCCCGCGGGGGGGACTAGCCTTAACACCGGGGAGCTGTTTTTT.

This clone is a singleton in its sample. The gene calls are TRBV7-9 and TRBJ1-2; D may be TRBD1 (5 bases). From germline, CDR1 is SEHNR and CDR2 FQNEAQ (reference sequence). Trimming removed 1 base from V and 2 bases from J, with 11 bases in between. The CDR3 length is 15 residues. CDR3 DNA sequence: TGTGCCAGCAGCTTAGAAGGCAGGGCGAACTATGGCTACACCTTC. Protein sequence: CASSLEGRANYGYTF.